These 32 T cell receptor beta chains originate from one sample sequenced in a study of shared clonotypes between healthy human individuals. TCRdb's copy holds only in-frame clones and misses some; the assay was immunoSEQ multiplex PCR. The sample includes 1.4 million or so clones, approximately 98.5% seen only once; the top ten take over 0.3%. Source material: naive CD4+ T cells sorted from blood. Subset: CD45RA+ positively selected. Source of these receptors: a man between 25 and 39 years old in good health.

The V gene is TRBV4-1, the J gene TRBJ2-3; no clear D. Germline V gene data show CDR1 as MGHRA and CDR2 as YSYEKL. V lost 2 bases and J 5 bases, leaving 14 bases between the germline ends. The CDR3 length is 15 residues. The CDR3 coding sequence is TGCGCCAGCAGCCAACGCGGCAGGTTAGAAGATACGCAGTATTTT. It is translated as CASSQRGRLEDTQYF.

This clone was recorded only once. CDR3 sequence (DNA): TGTGCCAGCAGTTCTGGGCAGGGGGCTGCGTACGAGCAGTACTTC. Encoded protein: CASSSGQGAAYEQYF. The rearrangement links TRBV28 to TRBJ2-7, with 8 positions matching TRBD1. Trimming removed 4 bases from V and 4 bases from J; junction bases left unmatched: 9. The V gene's germline CDR1 is MDHEN and CDR2 SYDVKM. The CDR3 runs to 15 residues.

This chain connects TRBV9 to TRBJ2-6, with 7 bases fitting TRBD2. V lost 4 bases to trimming and J lost 0 bases; unmatched junction nucleotides: 10. Germline values: CDR1 SGDLS, CDR2 YYNGEE. This CDR3 is 18 amino acids long. The CDR3 sequence: CASSPWVAGSSGANVLTF. CDR3 coding DNA: TGTGCCAGCAGCCCCTGGGTAGCGGGTTCCTCTGGGGCCAACGTCCTGACTTTC. The full variable domain, its missing parts supplied by reference TRBV9 and TRBJ2-6, is DSGVTQTPKHLITATGQRVTLRCSPRSGDLSVYWYQQSLDQGLQFLIQYYNGEERAKGNILERFSAQQFPDLHSELNLSSLELGDSALYFCASSPWVAGSSGANVLTFGAGSRLTVL.

The table lists this clone with a count of one. The chain is built from TRBV7-2 and TRBJ2-5; D could derive from TRBD1 or TRBD2 (5 bases each). The germline V gene encodes CDR1 SGHTA and CDR2 FQGNSA. V lost 1 base and J 5 bases, leaving 11 bases between the germline ends. CDR3 length: 14 residues. DNA for the CDR3: TGTGCCAGCAGCTTAGTTTGGGGCGGGGAGACCCAGTACTTC. Amino acids: CASSLVWGGETQYF. The whole variable domain, filled in from reference TRBV7-2 and TRBJ2-5, reads GAGVSQSPSNKVTEKGKDVELRCDPISGHTALYWYRQSLGQGLEFLIYFQGNSAPDKSGLPSDRFSAERTGGSVSTLTIQRTQQEDSAVYLCASSLVWGGETQYFGPGTRLLVL.

This chain connects TRBV5-5 to TRBJ1-2, with D perhaps TRBD1 (5 bases). In germline, CDR1 is SGHKS, CDR2 YYEKEE (reference sequence). The ends were cut back, 4 bases at V and 0 bases at J, with 22 bases in the middle. The CDR3 is 18 amino acids. The CDR3 sequence is CASSRDGSVLGSNYGYTF. DNA for the CDR3: TGTGCCAGCAGCCGGGACGGTTCCGTTCTAGGGTCTAACTATGGCTACACCTTC.

The chain combines TRBV5-1 with TRBJ1-1, with 8 bases identical to TRBD1. With V trimmed by 4 bases and J by 3 bases, 11 bases remained unmatched. Germline V CDR1 and CDR2: SGHRS, YFSETQ. The CDR3 is 16 residues long. The CDR3 DNA reads as TGCGCCAGCAGCCCCGGACAGGGAGGTGGGTACACTGAAGCTTTCTTT. Amino acids: CASSPGQGGGYTEAFF.

The V call is TRBV18, the J call TRBJ2-4; D remains ambiguous. The CDR3 loop spans 15 amino acids. Germline CDR1 and CDR2: KGHSH and LQKENI. Between the trimmed V and J ends, which lost 0 bases and 0 bases, there was a span of 6 bases. CDR3 DNA: TGTGCCAGCTCACCACCGGAACTAGCCAAAAACATTCAGTACTTC. This translates into CASSPPELAKNIQYF.

This sequence joins TRBV15 and TRBJ2-3; D ambiguous. This CDR3 has 15 amino acids. V lost 8 bases and J 2 bases, leaving 17 bases between the germline ends. Germline V gene lookup returns CDR1 LNHNV and CDR2 YYDKDF (reference sequence). The CDR3 DNA is TGTGCCACCGCCGTACGAGGTGGGAACACAGATACGCAGTATTTT. Its translation is CATAVRGGNTDTQYF.

The V gene is TRBV5-5, the J gene TRBJ2-1, with a tentative D call TRBD2 (5 bases). CDR3 length: 15 residues. Germline V gene lookup returns CDR1 SGHKS and CDR2 YYEKEE (reference sequence). The V end was cut by 2 bases, the J end by 1 base, with 10 bases between. This chain's CDR3 is CASSFGGTSYNEQFF. The CDR3 region has the DNA TGTGCCAGCAGCTTTGGAGGAACATCCTACAATGAGCAGTTCTTC.

The rearrangement uses TRBV6-1 and TRBJ2-7; tentatively, D is TRBD1 (6 bases). Trimming took 8 bases from V and 3 from J, leaving 17 bases between them. Germline lookup yields CDR1 MNHNS and CDR2 SASEGT. The CDR3 has 14 amino acids. This chain's CDR3 is CASSQVGAFYEQYF. DNA of the CDR3: TGTGCCAGCTCCCAAGTGGGGGCCTTCTACGAGCAGTACTTC.

The chain uses TRBV18 and TRBJ2-3; the D gene is possibly TRBD2 (5 bases). The CDR3 has 16 residues. V was clipped by 3 bases and J by 4 bases, with 17 bases between them. Looked up from germline, CDR1 is KGHSH and CDR2 is LQKENI. This chain's CDR3 is CASSPREIGRPDTQYF. The CDR3 coding sequence is TGTGCCAGCTCACCTAGGGAGATTGGGCGCCCAGATACGCAGTATTTT.

This chain links TRBV28 with TRBJ2-7, with TRBD2 matching 9 bases. The CDR3 loop spans 15 amino acids. From germline, CDR1 is MDHEN and CDR2 SYDVKM. V dropped 3 bases and J dropped 4; count of bases not matched to a gene: 7. CDR3 region: CASSFGAGGRYEQYF. In nucleotides, the CDR3 is TGTGCCAGCAGTTTCGGGGCGGGAGGGAGGTACGAGCAGTACTTC.

The V call is TRBV6-6, the J call TRBJ1-1; no clear D gene. V lost 5 bases to trimming and J lost 5 bases, with 15 bases between them. Germline-derived CDR1 and CDR2 are MNHNY and SVGAGI (reference sequence). This CDR3 has 14 amino acids. In nucleotides, the CDR3 is TGTGCCAGCAGTACCTTTGGTATGATGACTGAAGCTTTCTTT. It is translated as CASSTFGMMTEAFF.

The CDR3 is CASSALRSNEKLFF. CDR3 in DNA: TGTGCCAGCTCAGCCCTCCGTTCGAATGAAAAACTGTTTTTT. This chain links TRBV18 with TRBJ1-4; D call uncertain. The CDR3 sequence is 14 residues long. V lost 5 bases and J 5 bases, leaving 12 bases between the germline ends. The germline CDR1 and CDR2 sequences are KGHSH and LQKENI.

V is TRBV5-4 and J is TRBJ2-1, with D unresolved. Trimming took off 4 bases at V and 9 bases at J, with 11 bases between the two ends. The CDR3 has 12 amino acids. The V gene's germline CDR1 is SGHNT and CDR2 YYREEE (reference sequence). Here the CDR3 reads CASSPTAGEQFF. CDR3 DNA sequence: TGTGCCAGCAGCCCGACCGCTGGTGAGCAGTTCTTC.

This clone appeared a single time. The V and J genes are TRBV29-1 and TRBJ1-2; TRBD1 might be the D (6 bases). The CDR3 is made up of 15 amino acids. Trimming cost V 4 bases and J 8 bases, with 23 bases left between them. Germline values: CDR1 SQVTM, CDR2 ANQGSEA. The CDR3 nucleotides read TGCAGCGTTGGGGTCAGCGGGGTAGGGGGTGACGGCTACACCTTC. Its translation is CSVGVSGVGGDGYTF.

This sequence joins TRBV9 and TRBJ2-7; possible D gene TRBD1, 6 bases. Germline V CDR1 and CDR2: SGDLS, YYNGEE. The CDR3 sequence is 13 residues long. V dropped 6 bases and J dropped 5 bases, with 15 bases sitting between them. In DNA form, the CDR3 reads TGTGCCAGCAACCAAAATACAGGGCACGAGCAGTACTTC. Translating gives CASNQNTGHEQYF.

V usage is TRBV7-9 and J usage is TRBJ2-1, with no clear D. CDR1 SEHNR and CDR2 FQNEAQ come from the germline V gene (reference sequence). This CDR3 contains 14 residues. Trimming left V 2 bases short and J 7 bases short, with 12 bases between. The CDR3 loop is CASSLTAKSNEQFF. For the CDR3, the DNA is TGTGCCAGCAGCTTAACTGCAAAAAGTAATGAGCAGTTCTTC.

This sequence joins TRBV19 and TRBJ1-2; D unresolved. The V end was cut by 0 bases, the J end by 6 bases, with 23 bases between. The CDR3 spans 18 residues. From germline, CDR1 is LNHDA and CDR2 SQIVND (reference sequence). The CDR3 sequence: CASSIDLVSGSYQNGYTF. CDR3 bases: TGTGCCAGTAGTATAGATCTTGTGTCTGGGAGTTATCAAAATGGCTACACCTTC.

The genes are TRBV7-2 and TRBJ1-2; 7 bases map to TRBD1. CDR3 length equals 13 residues. The V gene's germline CDR1 is SGHTA and CDR2 FQGNSA. The junction had 3 bases not matched to a gene; V was cut back by 1 base and J by 7 bases. DNA of the CDR3: TGTGCCAGCAGCTTAGACAGGGGCTCTGGCTACACCTTC. Amino acids: CASSLDRGSGYTF.

The V gene is TRBV7-6, the J gene TRBJ2-1; 10 nucleotides align to TRBD2. V lost 4 bases, J lost 7 bases, and 10 bases stayed unmatched. There are 16 residues in the CDR3. Germline V gene sequence: CDR1 SGHVS, CDR2 FNYEAQ. CDR3 residues: CASSSPEVAGGNEQFF. The CDR3, as DNA: TGTGCCAGCAGCTCCCCAGAAGTAGCGGGAGGTAATGAGCAGTTCTTC.

On this clone: The sample carries other DNA sequences with the same CDR3. The rearrangement links TRBV18 to TRBJ2-5, with a tentative D call TRBD1 (5 bases). In germline, CDR1 is KGHSH, CDR2 LQKENI. The CDR3 extends over 13 amino acids. The V end lost 3 bases, the J end lost 4 bases, and 9 bases lay between the germline ends. The CDR3 is CASSPPGAETQYF. The CDR3 coding sequence is TGTGCCAGCTCACCCCCTGGGGCAGAGACCCAGTACTTC.

The chain joins TRBV9 to TRBJ2-1, with D unresolved. Trimming took 0 bases from V and 2 from J, leaving 9 bases between them. This CDR3 spans 15 amino acids. Germline V gene sequence: CDR1 SGDLS, CDR2 YYNGEE. CDR3 DNA: TGTGCCAGCAGCGTAGAAGACAAACCCTACAATGAGCAGTTCTTC. Translated: CASSVEDKPYNEQFF. Supplemented by reference TRBV9 and TRBJ2-1, the full variable domain reads DSGVTQTPKHLITATGQRVTLRCSPRSGDLSVYWYQQSLDQGLQFLIQYYNGEERAKGNILERFSAQQFPDLHSELNLSSLELGDSALYFCASSVEDKPYNEQFFGPGTRLTVL.

The chain employs TRBV5-1 and TRBJ2-3; TRBD2 matches at 10 bases. Germline CDR1 and CDR2: SGHRS and YFSETQ. Trimming at V came to 6 bases and at J to 5 bases, leaving 6 bases not matched to a gene. CDR3 length: 14 residues. CDR3 DNA sequence: TGCGCCAGCACCGAACTAGCGGGGATAGATACGCAGTATTTT. Translating gives CASTELAGIDTQYF.

The J gene is TRBJ1-1, the V gene TRBV25-1; the D gene is possibly TRBD1 (5 bases). Germline CDR1 MGHDK, CDR2 SYGVNS. The length of the CDR3 is 14 residues. The V end was cut by 1 base, the J end by 6 bases, with 12 bases between. The CDR3 loop reads CASSEFGGSAEAFF. The CDR3 DNA is TGTGCCAGCAGTGAATTCGGGGGTTCCGCTGAAGCTTTCTTT.

The rearrangement links TRBV7-2 to TRBJ1-5; a weak D match, TRBD1 (6 bases). Germline V lookup: CDR1 SGHTA, CDR2 FQGNSA. V gave up 2 bases and J gave up 0 bases, with 14 bases separating them. This CDR3 has 17 residues. The CDR3 region has the DNA TGTGCCAGCAGCTTAAGGGGGACACCCGATAGCAATCAGCCCCAGCATTTT. This codes for CASSLRGTPDSNQPQHF.

The V gene is TRBV15, the J gene TRBJ1-2; 11 bases are shared with TRBD1. The CDR3 is made up of 14 amino acids. Germline V gene lookup returns CDR1 LNHNV and CDR2 YYDKDF (reference sequence). The J segment lost 8 bases and the V segment lost 7 bases, leaving 9 bases of the junction unmatched. The DNA of the CDR3 is TGTGCCACCACCAGGGACAGGGGGAAGGGAGGCTACACCTTC. It codes for CATTRDRGKGGYTF.

This clone was detected once. The chain has TRBV4-2 and TRBJ1-1, with a tentative D call TRBD1 (6 bases). V dropped 0 bases and J dropped 1 base, with 9 bases sitting between them. Per germline, CDR1 LGHNA and CDR2 YNFKEQ. The CDR3 has 15 amino acids. The CDR3 sequence is CASSQDQGRNTEAFF. CDR3 in DNA: TGTGCCAGCAGCCAAGATCAGGGGAGGAACACTGAAGCTTTCTTT.

The chain has TRBV2 and TRBJ1-5; D gene uncertain. V lost 1 base, J lost 10 bases, and 8 bases lay in between. The germline gives CDR1 SNHLY, CDR2 FYNNEI. This CDR3 comprises 12 residues. The chain's CDR3 is CASSEGPEPQHF. In DNA form, the CDR3 reads TGTGCCAGCAGTGAAGGTCCGGAACCCCAGCATTTT.

Of note for this clone: Additional DNA sequences in this sample encode the identical CDR3. The CDR3 region is CASSYSGTYEQYF. CDR3 nucleotides: TGTGCCAGCAGTTACAGCGGAACCTACGAGCAGTACTTC. The V call is TRBV6-5, the J call TRBJ2-7; D perhaps matches TRBD2 (5 bases). CDR1 MNHEY and CDR2 SVGAGI come from the germline V gene. V was trimmed by 2 bases and J by 2 bases, leaving 7 bases between them. The CDR3 totals 13 residues.

This clone was recorded only once. The rearrangement uses TRBV7-9 and TRBJ1-5; TRBD1 matches at 11 bases. The V and J ends lost 5 bases and 5 bases, in that order; junction bases with no gene match: 5. CDR1 is SEHNR, CDR2 FQNEAQ, per germline (reference sequence). The CDR3 sequence is 15 residues long. This CDR3 reads CASSKSGQGDQPQHF. CDR3 bases: TGTGCCAGCAGCAAATCGGGACAGGGGGATCAGCCCCAGCATTTT.

The gene calls are TRBV28 and TRBJ2-7, with 8 nucleotides matching TRBD1. Germline CDR1 is MDHEN and CDR2 is SYDVKM. CDR3 length equals 14 residues. V shed 7 bases and J 5 bases; nucleotides not matched to a gene: 10. CDR3 in DNA: TGTGCCAGCATCCGGGGACAGGTCCCAAACGAGCAGTACTTC. Its translation: CASIRGQVPNEQYF.